Shown below are 6 T cell receptor beta chains from a single sample sequenced in a study of T cells after posttransplantation cyclophosphamide. Generated by immunoSEQ multiplex PCR, the TCRdb table keeps only in-frame clones and is missing some. The profile shows about 22,000 clones, 73% of them singletons. Sequenced material: memory CD4+ T cells sorted from PBMCs. The receptors here all came from a woman between 55 and 75 years old in good health, CMV-negative, and a related stem cell transplant donor.

The V gene is TRBV5-4, the J gene TRBJ1-3, with TRBD1 as a possible D gene (5 bases). V was cut by 5 bases and J by 4 bases, with 13 bases left in between. There are 14 residues in the CDR3. From germline, CDR1 is SGHNT and CDR2 YYREEE (reference sequence). The CDR3 sequence: CASSSAAGGNTIYF. The CDR3 region has the DNA TGTGCCAGCAGTTCGGCGGCAGGGGGAAACACCATATATTTT. The full variable domain, in which reference TRBV5-4 and TRBJ1-3 provide the parts outside the CDR3, is ETGVTQSPTHLIKTRGQQVTLRCSSQSGHNTVSWYQQALGQGPQFIFQYYREEENGRGNFPPRFSGLQFPNYSSELNVNALELDDSALYLCASSSAAGGNTIYFGEGSWLTVV.

The chain joins TRBV2 to TRBJ1-5; D not resolved. CDR1 is SNHLY and CDR2 is FYNNEI in the germline V gene. This CDR3 region has 15 residues. V was cut by 3 bases and J by 0 bases, with 9 bases left in between. The CDR3 coding sequence is TGTGCCAGCAGTGACTACGGGGATAGCAATCAGCCCCAGCATTTT. Amino acids: CASSDYGDSNQPQHF.

J is TRBJ1-5 and V is TRBV27; D is undetermined. The CDR3 loop spans 11 amino acids. V dropped 7 bases and J dropped 9 bases, with 10 bases sitting between them. Per germline, CDR1 MNHEY and CDR2 SMNVEV (reference sequence). The CDR3 nucleotides are TGTGCCAGCATCCCTCCTAGGCCCCAGCATTTT. This encodes CASIPPRPQHF.

V is TRBV7-9 and J is TRBJ1-1; D gene ambiguous. The CDR3 contains 11 residues. Germline V gives CDR1 SEHNR, CDR2 FQNEAQ (reference sequence). Deletions cut 7 bases from V and 5 bases from J, with 8 bases between. This CDR3 reads CASTRETEAFF. The CDR3 bases are TGTGCCAGCACCCGGGAGACTGAAGCTTTCTTT.

This chain connects TRBV5-1 to TRBJ2-4; 12 bases align to TRBD2. This CDR3 has 19 residues. V was pared by 0 bases and J by 7 bases, with 14 bases of the junction left unmatched. The germline V gene has CDR1 SGHRS and CDR2 YFSETQ. CDR3 in DNA: TGCGCCAGCAGCTTGGGGCCCGTGGGATCTAGCGGGAGGGCCAACATTCAGTACTTC. It encodes CASSLGPVGSSGRANIQYF.

CDR3 in DNA: TGTGCCAGCACGGGGGGTTTCACCGGGGAGCTGTTTTTT. It yields the protein CASTGGFTGELFF. The rearrangement links TRBV5-4 to TRBJ2-2; 7 bases agree with TRBD2. CDR3 length: 13 amino acids. Germline CDR1 SGHNT, CDR2 YYREEE (reference sequence). V trimming: 6 bases; J trimming: 4 bases; junction bases outside the gene matches: 3.